This T cell receptor (beta chain) was retrieved from a study of T cells in localized non-small cell lung cancer. The protocol was immunoSEQ multiplex PCR, while the TCRdb copy is restricted to in-frame clones and leaves out a portion. The data contain around 78,000 clones, more than 75% of them singletons. Germline CDR1 is SGHNT and CDR2 is YYREEE (reference sequence). The CDR3 sequence is 15 residues long. Trimming removed 2 bases from V and 12 bases from J; junction bases left unmatched: 14. This clonotype was sampled from a woman aged 35 to 70 with stage I squamous cell lung carcinoma. V and J are TRBV5-4 and TRBJ2-1, with 7 bases lining up with TRBD2. The material was peripheral blood, obtained before any cancer treatment. In DNA, the CDR3 is TGTGCCAGCAGCTTAATGGGTGACGGGGGGAGAGGGCAGTTCTTC. It codes for CASSLMGDGGRGQFF.